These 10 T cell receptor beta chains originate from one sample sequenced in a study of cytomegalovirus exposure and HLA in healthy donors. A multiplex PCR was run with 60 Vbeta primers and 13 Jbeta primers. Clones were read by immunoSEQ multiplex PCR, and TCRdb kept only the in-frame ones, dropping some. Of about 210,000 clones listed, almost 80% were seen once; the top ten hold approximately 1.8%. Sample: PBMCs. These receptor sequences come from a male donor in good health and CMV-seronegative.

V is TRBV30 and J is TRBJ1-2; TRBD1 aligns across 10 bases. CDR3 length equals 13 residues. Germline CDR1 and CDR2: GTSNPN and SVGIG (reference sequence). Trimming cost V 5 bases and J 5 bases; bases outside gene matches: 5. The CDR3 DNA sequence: TGTGCCTGGGGACGGACAGGGGGGTATGGCTACACCTTC. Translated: CAWGRTGGYGYTF. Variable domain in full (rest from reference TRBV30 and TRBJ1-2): SQTIHQWPATLVQPVGSPLSLECTVEGTSNPNLYWYRQAAGRGLQLLFYSVGIGQISSEVPQNLSASRPQDRQFILSSKKLLLSDSGFYLCAWGRTGGYGYTFGSGTRLTVV.

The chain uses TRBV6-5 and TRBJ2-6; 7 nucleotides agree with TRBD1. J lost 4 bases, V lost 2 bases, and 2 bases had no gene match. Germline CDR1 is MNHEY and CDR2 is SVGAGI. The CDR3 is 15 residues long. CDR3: CASSYRGLGANVLTF. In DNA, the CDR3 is TGTGCCAGCAGTTACAGGGGGCTGGGGGCCAACGTCCTGACTTTC.

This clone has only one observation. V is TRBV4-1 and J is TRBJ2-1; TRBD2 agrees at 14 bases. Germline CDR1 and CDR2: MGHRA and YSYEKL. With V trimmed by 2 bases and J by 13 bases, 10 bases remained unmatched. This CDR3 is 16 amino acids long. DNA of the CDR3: TGCGCCAGCAGCCAACTAACCGGGACTAGCGGGAGTAGACAGTTCTTC. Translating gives CASSQLTGTSGSRQFF.

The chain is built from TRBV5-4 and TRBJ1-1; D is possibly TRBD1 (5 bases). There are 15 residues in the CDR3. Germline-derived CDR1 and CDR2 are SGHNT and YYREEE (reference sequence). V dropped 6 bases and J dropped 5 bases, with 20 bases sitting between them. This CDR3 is CASTAALGGNTEAFF. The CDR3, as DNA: TGTGCCAGCACCGCCGCCCTGGGGGGAAATACTGAAGCTTTCTTT.

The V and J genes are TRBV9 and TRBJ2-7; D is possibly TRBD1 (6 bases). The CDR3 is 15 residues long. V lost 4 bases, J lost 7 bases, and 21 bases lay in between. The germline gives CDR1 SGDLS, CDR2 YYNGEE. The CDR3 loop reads CASSTGKDSTGEQYF. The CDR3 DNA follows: TGTGCCAGCAGCACAGGGAAGGACAGTACCGGGGAGCAGTACTTC.

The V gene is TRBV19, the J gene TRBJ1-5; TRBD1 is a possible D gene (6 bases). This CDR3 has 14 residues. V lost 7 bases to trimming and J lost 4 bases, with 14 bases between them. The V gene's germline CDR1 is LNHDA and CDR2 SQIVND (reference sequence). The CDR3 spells CASIASGVNQPQHF. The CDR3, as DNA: TGTGCCAGTATCGCATCAGGGGTAAATCAGCCCCAGCATTTT.

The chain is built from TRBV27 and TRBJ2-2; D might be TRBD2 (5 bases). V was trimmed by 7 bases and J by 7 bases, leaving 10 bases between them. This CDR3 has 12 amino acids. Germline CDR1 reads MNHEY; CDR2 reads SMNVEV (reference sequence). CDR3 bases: TGTGCCAGCAAGAGTGGAGGCGGGGAGCTGTTTTTT. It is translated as CASKSGGGELFF.

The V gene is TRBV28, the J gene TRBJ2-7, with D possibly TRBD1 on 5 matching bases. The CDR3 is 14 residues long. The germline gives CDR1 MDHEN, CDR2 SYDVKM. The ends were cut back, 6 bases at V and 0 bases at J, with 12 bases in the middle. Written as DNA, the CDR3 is TGTGCCAGCAGACTTGGGGCAGACTCCTACGAGCAGTACTTC. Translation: CASRLGADSYEQYF.

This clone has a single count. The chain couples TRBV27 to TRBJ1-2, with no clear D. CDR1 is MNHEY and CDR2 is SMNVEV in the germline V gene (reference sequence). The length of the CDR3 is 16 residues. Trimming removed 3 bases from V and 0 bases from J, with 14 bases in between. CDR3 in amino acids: CASSFSRGRTNYGYTF. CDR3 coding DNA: TGTGCCAGCAGTTTTAGTCGGGGTCGGACTAACTATGGCTACACCTTC.

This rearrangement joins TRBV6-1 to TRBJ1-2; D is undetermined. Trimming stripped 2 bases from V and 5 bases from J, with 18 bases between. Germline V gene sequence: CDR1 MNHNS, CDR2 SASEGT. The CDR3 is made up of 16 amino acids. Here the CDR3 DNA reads TGTGCCAGCAGTGAACTATCATGGAGGCGCGGTTATGGCTACACCTTC. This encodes CASSELSWRRGYGYTF.